This TCR beta chain came from a study of cytomegalovirus exposure and HLA in healthy donors. Study-wide findings and caveats: Other equally common chains were less clonally expanded than HLA-associated TCR beta chains, a later analysis showed. Follow-up analysis found HLA locus-dependent TCR association rates, highest for DRB1 and lowest for HLA-C. Excluded: some indistinguishable V segments such as TRBV6-2 and TRBV6-3.

After removal of 5 bases from V and 3 bases from J, the junction contained 7 bases not matched to a gene. The length of the CDR3 is 14 residues. The germline V gene encodes CDR1 SNHLY and CDR2 FYNNEI. On this clone itself: Its antigen is unidentified.

In the PCR, 60 Vbeta and 13 Jbeta primers were used. This table comes from immunoSEQ multiplex PCR, and its TCRdb copy is limited to in-frame clones, with some not included. Among fewer than 110,000 clones, around 73% were seen once, and the ten largest hold roughly 8%. This chain links TRBV2 with TRBJ2-7; 7 nucleotides match TRBD1. The TCR comes from a man younger than 40 in good health and CMV-seronegative. Input material: PBMCs. The CDR3 here is CASSYGTEFYEQYF. In DNA, the CDR3 is TGTGCCAGCAGTTACGGGACAGAATTCTACGAGCAGTACTTC.